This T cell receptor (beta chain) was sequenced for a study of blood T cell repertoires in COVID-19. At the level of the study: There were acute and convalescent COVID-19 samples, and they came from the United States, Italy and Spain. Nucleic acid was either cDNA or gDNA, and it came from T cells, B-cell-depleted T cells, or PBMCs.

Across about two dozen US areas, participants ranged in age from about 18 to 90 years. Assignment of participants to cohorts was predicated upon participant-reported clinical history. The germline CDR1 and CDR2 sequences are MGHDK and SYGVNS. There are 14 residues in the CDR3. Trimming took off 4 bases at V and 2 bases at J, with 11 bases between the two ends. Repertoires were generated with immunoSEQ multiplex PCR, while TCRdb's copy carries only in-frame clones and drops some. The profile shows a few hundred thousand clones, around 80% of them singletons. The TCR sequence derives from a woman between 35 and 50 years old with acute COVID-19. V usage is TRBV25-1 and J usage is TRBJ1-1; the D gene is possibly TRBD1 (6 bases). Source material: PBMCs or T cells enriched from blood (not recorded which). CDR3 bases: TGTGCCAGCAGTGGTACAGGGCCCAACACTGAAGCTTTCTTT. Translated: CASSGTGPNTEAFF. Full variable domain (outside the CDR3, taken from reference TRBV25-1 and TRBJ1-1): EADIYQTPRYLVIGTGKKITLECSQTMGHDKMYWYQQDPGMELHLIHYSYGVNSTEKGDLSSESTVSRIRTEHFPLTLESARPSHTSQYLCASSGTGPNTEAFFGQGTRLTVV.